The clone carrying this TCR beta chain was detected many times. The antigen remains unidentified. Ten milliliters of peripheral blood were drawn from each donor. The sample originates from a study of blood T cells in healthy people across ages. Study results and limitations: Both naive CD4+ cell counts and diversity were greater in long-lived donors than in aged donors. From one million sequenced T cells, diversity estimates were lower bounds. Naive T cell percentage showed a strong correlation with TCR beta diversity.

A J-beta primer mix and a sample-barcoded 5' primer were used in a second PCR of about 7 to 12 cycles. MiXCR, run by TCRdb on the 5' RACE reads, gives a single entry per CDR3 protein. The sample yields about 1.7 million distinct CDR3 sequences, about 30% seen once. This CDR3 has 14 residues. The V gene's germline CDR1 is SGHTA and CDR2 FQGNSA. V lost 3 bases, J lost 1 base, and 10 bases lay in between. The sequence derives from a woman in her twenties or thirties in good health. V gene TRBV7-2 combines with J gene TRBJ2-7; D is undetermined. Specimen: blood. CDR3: CASSLGARSYEQYF. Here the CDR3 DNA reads TGTGCCAGCAGCTTGGGCGCGCGGTCCTACGAGCAGTACTTC.